Below, 10 T cell receptor beta chains from the same sample are listed, as sequenced in a study of tumor-infiltrating lymphocytes in primary liver carcinoma. TCR beta cDNA was reverse-transcribed from about 550 ng of total RNA. The reaction used a constant-region primer and ProtoScript II reverse transcriptase. Each TCR beta library was derived from three nested multiplex PCR rounds that employed slightly modified ARM-PCR. It was with TRBV1-TRBV30 forward primers and a C-beta reverse primer that the first two PCR rounds were run, at around 10 cycles each. TCRdb re-called the multiplex PCR reads through MiXCR, storing one row per CDR3 protein. Among about 200,000 distinct CDR3 sequences listed, about 61% were seen once. The study extracted blood RNA from unsorted whole blood and also extracted germline DNA. Specimen: peripheral blood. The receptors shown here come from a woman aged 55-70 years with primary liver carcinoma and hepatitis B virus infection.

This clonotype was counted only a few times. The CDR3 is CASSEARTLARTQYF. CDR3 bases: TGTGCCAGCAGTGAAGCCCGAACCTTAGCGCGTACGCAGTATTTT. V usage is TRBV6-1 and J usage is TRBJ2-3; the D gene is possibly TRBD2 (5 bases). This CDR3 region has 15 residues. Trimming took 0 bases from V and 8 from J, leaving 15 bases between them. Germline V gene data show CDR1 as MNHNS and CDR2 as SASEGT.

This clonotype was detected many times. The gene calls are TRBV4-1 and TRBJ2-1, with 9 positions matching TRBD1. The CDR3 covers 16 residues. Germline CDR1 and CDR2: MGHRA and YSYEKL. The ends lost 2 bases at V and 6 bases at J; junction bases unmatched: 8. The CDR3 here is CASSQWTGEVRNEQFF. The CDR3 region has the DNA TGCGCCAGCAGCCAATGGACAGGGGAGGTACGCAATGAGCAGTTCTTC.

This chain connects TRBV6-6 to TRBJ1-5; the D is unclear. The ends were cut back, 3 bases at V and 6 bases at J, with 12 bases in the middle. CDR1 and CDR2 (germline): MNHNY, SVGAGI (reference sequence). There are 14 residues in the CDR3. Here the CDR3 reads CASSYEGWRQPQHF. CDR3 coding DNA: TGTGCCAGCAGTTATGAGGGATGGCGTCAGCCCCAGCATTTT.

On this clonotype: The final CDR3 position lacks the conserved phenylalanine or tryptophan, pointing to a likely read error. V gene TRBV7-8 combines with J gene TRBJ2-1, with D maybe TRBD1 (5 bases). Germline CDR1 SGHVS, CDR2 FQNEAQ. This CDR3 is 12 amino acids long. Deletions cut 1 base from V and 10 bases from J, with 8 bases between. CDR3 sequence reads: CASSLEKGEQFL. In DNA form, the CDR3 reads TGTGCCAGCAGCTTAGAGAAGGGGGAGCAGTTCCTC.

This clonotype appeared a single time. A read error may explain this, as a much larger clone is one base away. The chain combines TRBV28 with TRBJ2-6; D may match TRBD1 or TRBD2 (5 bases each). The CDR3 is made up of 16 amino acids. Per the germline V gene, CDR1 is MDHEN and CDR2 is SYDVKM. The CDR3 DNA reads TGTGCCAGCAATACGGGACGGTTCTCTGGGGCCAACGTCCCGACTTTC. This codes for CASNTGRFSGANVPTF.

The chain employs TRBV28 and TRBJ2-7; 8 bases fit TRBD1. In germline, CDR1 is MDHEN, CDR2 SYDVKM. Germline trimming cut 9 bases from V and 1 base from J; bases unmatched to any gene: 11. The CDR3 runs 15 residues. CDR3 region: CARSPWTGKSYEQYF. CDR3 DNA sequence: TGTGCCAGGAGTCCCTGGACAGGGAAGTCCTACGAGCAGTACTTC.

At least ten counts were recorded for this clonotype. The V gene is TRBV5-5, the J gene TRBJ1-4; the match to TRBD1 covers 10 bases. The CDR3 runs to 16 residues. V was pared by 2 bases and J by 2 bases, with 3 bases of the junction left unmatched. Germline CDR1 is SGHKS and CDR2 is YYEKEE (reference sequence). Here the CDR3 DNA reads TGTGCCAGCAGCTTCGACAGGGGGCATACTAATGAAAAACTGTTTTTT. Amino acid sequence: CASSFDRGHTNEKLFF.

Concerning this clonotype: A junction boundary mismatches the germline segment, possibly from a read error. V gene TRBV11-3 combines with J gene TRBJ2-3; perhaps TRBD1 as D (6 bases). The CDR3 has 14 amino acids. Germline CDR1 and CDR2: SGHNT and YENEEA. The CDR3 is CATSTSYGTNTQYF. The CDR3 DNA follows: TGTGCCACCAGCACCTCATACGGGACAAATACGCAGTATTTT.

This clonotype was found many times. J is TRBJ2-3 and V is TRBV12-3 or TRBV12-4; 7 positions match TRBD2. The CDR3 has 13 amino acids. Trimming removed 6 bases from V and 4 bases from J; junction bases left unmatched: 4. In DNA form, the CDR3 reads TGTGCCAGCAGCCCCGGACTAGCAGATACGCAGTATTTT. It codes for CASSPGLADTQYF.

The chain uses TRBV11-3 and TRBJ2-6; maybe TRBD2 (6 bases). The germline V gene has CDR1 SGHNT and CDR2 YENEEA. The CDR3 runs to 16 residues. Trimming left V 4 bases short and J 4 bases short, with 14 bases between. The DNA for the CDR3 is TGTGCCAGCAGCTCTGGAGGGGCGGGCGGGGCCAACGTCCTGACTTTC. Encoded protein: CASSSGGAGGANVLTF.